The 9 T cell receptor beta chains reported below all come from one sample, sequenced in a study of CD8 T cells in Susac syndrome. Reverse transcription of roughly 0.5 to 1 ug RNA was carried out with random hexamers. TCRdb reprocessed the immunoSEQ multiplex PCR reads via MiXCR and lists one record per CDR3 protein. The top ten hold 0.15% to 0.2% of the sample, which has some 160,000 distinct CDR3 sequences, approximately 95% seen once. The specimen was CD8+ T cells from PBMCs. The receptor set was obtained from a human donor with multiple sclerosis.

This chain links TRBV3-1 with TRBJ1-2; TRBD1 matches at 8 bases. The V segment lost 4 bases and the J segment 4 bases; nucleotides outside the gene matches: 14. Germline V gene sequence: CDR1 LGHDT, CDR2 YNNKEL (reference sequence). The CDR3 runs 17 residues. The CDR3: CASSPRLGDRLGYGYTF. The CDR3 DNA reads TGTGCCAGCAGCCCGAGACTAGGGGACAGGTTGGGCTATGGCTACACCTTC.

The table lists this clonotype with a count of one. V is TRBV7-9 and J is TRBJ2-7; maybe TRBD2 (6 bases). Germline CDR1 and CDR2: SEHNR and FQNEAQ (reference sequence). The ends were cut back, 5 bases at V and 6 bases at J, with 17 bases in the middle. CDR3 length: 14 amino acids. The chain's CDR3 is CASSPTLGRLEQYF. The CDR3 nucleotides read TGTGCCAGCAGCCCTACTTTGGGGAGGCTCGAGCAGTACTTC.

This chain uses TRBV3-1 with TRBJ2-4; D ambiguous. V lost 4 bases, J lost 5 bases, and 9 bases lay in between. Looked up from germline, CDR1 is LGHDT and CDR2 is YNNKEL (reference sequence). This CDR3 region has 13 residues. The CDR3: CASSPDKENIQYF. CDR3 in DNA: TGTGCCAGCAGCCCCGACAAGGAAAACATTCAGTACTTC.

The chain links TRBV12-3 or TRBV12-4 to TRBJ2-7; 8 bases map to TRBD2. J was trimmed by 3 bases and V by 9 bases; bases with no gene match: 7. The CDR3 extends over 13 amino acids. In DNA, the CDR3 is TGTGCCAGTCGCGGGGGGCAAGGCTACGAGCAGTACTTC. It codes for CASRGGQGYEQYF.

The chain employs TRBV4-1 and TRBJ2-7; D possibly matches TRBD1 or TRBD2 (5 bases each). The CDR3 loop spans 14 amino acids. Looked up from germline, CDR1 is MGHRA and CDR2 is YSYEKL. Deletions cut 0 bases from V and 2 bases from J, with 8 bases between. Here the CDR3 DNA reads TGCGCCAGCAGCCAAGATCAGGGACCCTACGAGCAGTACTTC. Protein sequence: CASSQDQGPYEQYF.

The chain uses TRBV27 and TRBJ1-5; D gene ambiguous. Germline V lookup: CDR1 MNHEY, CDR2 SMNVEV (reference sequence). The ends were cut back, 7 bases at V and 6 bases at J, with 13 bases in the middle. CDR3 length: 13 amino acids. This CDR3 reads CASIPPAGQPQHF. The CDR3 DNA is TGTGCCAGCATCCCACCGGCAGGTCAGCCCCAGCATTTT.

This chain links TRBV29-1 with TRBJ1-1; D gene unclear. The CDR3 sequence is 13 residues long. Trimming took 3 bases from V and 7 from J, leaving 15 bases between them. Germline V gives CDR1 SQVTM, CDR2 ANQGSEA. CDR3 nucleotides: TGCAGCGTTGATTCGAGGTCCGTCGGTGAAGCTTTCTTT. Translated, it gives CSVDSRSVGEAFF. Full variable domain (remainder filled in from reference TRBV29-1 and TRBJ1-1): SAVISQKPSRDICQRGTSLTIQCQVDSQVTMMFWYRQQPGQSLTLIATANQGSEATYESGFVIDKFPISRPNLTFSTLTVSNMSPEDSSIYLCSVDSRSVGEAFFGQGTRLTVV.

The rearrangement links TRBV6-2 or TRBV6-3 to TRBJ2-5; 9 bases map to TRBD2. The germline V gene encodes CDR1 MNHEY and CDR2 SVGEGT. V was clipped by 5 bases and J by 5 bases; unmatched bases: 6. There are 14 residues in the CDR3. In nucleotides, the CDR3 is TGTGCCAGCAGTCCCGGGACTAGCAGGGAGACCCAGTACTTC. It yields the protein CASSPGTSRETQYF.

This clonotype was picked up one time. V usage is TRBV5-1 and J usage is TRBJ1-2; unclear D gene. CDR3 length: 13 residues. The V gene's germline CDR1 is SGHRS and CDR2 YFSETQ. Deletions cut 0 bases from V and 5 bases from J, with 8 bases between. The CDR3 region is CASSLDSPYGYTF. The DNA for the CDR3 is TGCGCCAGCAGCTTGGATAGTCCATATGGCTACACCTTC.